These 12 T cell receptor beta chains were all obtained from the same sample, sequenced in a study of OX40 agonist ivuxolimab in advanced cancers. Method: immunoSEQ multiplex PCR; TCRdb's copy keeps in-frame clones and lacks some. The sample carries approximately 80,000 clones, 91% recorded once. Sequencing used CD4+ or CD8+ T cells sorted from blood, obtained in a trial of the OX40 agonist ivuxolimab. The source is an adult with an advanced solid tumor such as melanoma, head and neck, liver or kidney cancer.

The V call is TRBV6-5, the J call TRBJ2-7, with D possibly being TRBD2 (6 bases). CDR1 MNHEY and CDR2 SVGAGI come from the germline V gene. The ends were cut back, 4 bases at V and 4 bases at J, with 14 bases in the middle. There are 14 residues in the CDR3. CDR3 nucleotide sequence: TGTGCCAGCAGTTCCGGAGGAGGGTCGTACGAGCAGTACTTC. This encodes CASSSGGGSYEQYF.

This chain joins TRBV2 and TRBJ2-1, with a possible D match to TRBD2 (5 bases). The germline V and J ends were trimmed by 6 bases and 2 bases, with 17 bases remaining between them. The CDR3 contains 16 residues. Germline values: CDR1 SNHLY, CDR2 FYNNEI. CDR3 sequence (DNA): TGTGCCAGCAGAGAGAAAAGCGGAGTGCCCTACAATGAGCAGTTCTTC. Amino acids: CASREKSGVPYNEQFF.

The gene calls are TRBV29-1 and TRBJ1-2, with D unclear. V lost 2 bases to trimming and J lost 8 bases, with 15 bases between them. Germline V gene sequence: CDR1 SQVTM, CDR2 ANQGSEA. CDR3 length: 13 residues. DNA of the CDR3: TGCAGCGTTGAACGGGGTTGGGCGCGGGGCTACACCTTC. Residues: CSVERGWARGYTF. The entire variable domain, with the rest obtained from reference TRBV29-1 and TRBJ1-2, is as follows: SAVISQKPSRDICQRGTSLTIQCQVDSQVTMMFWYRQQPGQSLTLIATANQGSEATYESGFVIDKFPISRPNLTFSTLTVSNMSPEDSSIYLCSVERGWARGYTFGSGTRLTVV.

The J gene is TRBJ2-5, the V gene TRBV19, with TRBD1 as a possible D gene (6 bases). V dropped 1 base and J dropped 5 bases, with 11 bases sitting between them. Germline V CDR1 and CDR2: LNHDA, SQIVND (reference sequence). The CDR3 spans 14 residues. The chain's CDR3 is CASSIAGARETQYF. CDR3 bases: TGTGCCAGTAGTATAGCAGGGGCGCGGGAGACCCAGTACTTC.

This sequence joins TRBV6-5 and TRBJ2-6; D not certain. This CDR3 comprises 15 residues. Germline V gene lookup returns CDR1 MNHEY and CDR2 SVGAGI. The ends were cut back, 1 base at V and 2 bases at J, with 6 bases in the middle. DNA of the CDR3: TGTGCCAGCAGTTACTTCCGGGCTGGGGCCAACGTCCTGACTTTC. Protein: CASSYFRAGANVLTF.

The V and J genes are TRBV18 and TRBJ1-3; 7 bases line up with TRBD1. Unmatched junction bases numbered 7, after V lost 3 bases and J lost 2 bases. The CDR3 runs to 16 residues. CDR1 is KGHSH and CDR2 is LQKENI in the germline V gene. The CDR3 sequence is CASSPREQGTGNTIYF. The CDR3 DNA reads TGTGCCAGCTCACCCAGGGAACAGGGGACTGGAAACACCATATATTTT.

The rearrangement uses TRBV2 and TRBJ1-4; D gene unclear. Trimming removed 3 bases from V and 3 bases from J, with 2 bases in between. CDR3 length equals 12 residues. Germline CDR1 SNHLY, CDR2 FYNNEI. CDR3: CASSDPNEKLFF. The CDR3 DNA reads as TGTGCCAGCAGTGATCCTAATGAAAAACTGTTTTTT.

This clone was recorded only once. The genes are TRBV27 and TRBJ2-1; 13 nucleotides align to TRBD2. Trimming at V came to 10 bases and at J to 7 bases, leaving 4 bases not matched to a gene. The CDR3 runs to 13 residues. Germline assignment: CDR1 MNHEY and CDR2 SMNVEV (reference sequence). The CDR3 here is CANVTSGRNEQFF. The CDR3 DNA reads as TGTGCCAACGTGACTAGCGGGAGGAATGAGCAGTTCTTC.

As DNA, the CDR3 is TGTGCCAGCCGAGGGGTCAACACTGAAGCTTTCTTT. Protein: CASRGVNTEAFF. The chain links TRBV28 to TRBJ1-1; possibly TRBD1 for D (5 bases). CDR3 length: 12 residues. Germline V gives CDR1 MDHEN, CDR2 SYDVKM. The V gene lost 8 bases and the J gene lost 2 bases, with 9 bases spanning the gap.

The chain links TRBV6-6 to TRBJ2-7; D might be TRBD2 (6 bases). Germline CDR1 and CDR2: MNHNY and SVGAGI (reference sequence). The CDR3 has 14 residues. The ends were cut back, 0 bases at V and 0 bases at J, with 6 bases in the middle. Here the CDR3 reads CASSYSGSSYEQYF. The CDR3 nucleotides read TGTGCCAGCAGTTACTCCGGGAGCTCCTACGAGCAGTACTTC.

With respect to this clone: The junction departs from germline at one end; a sequencing error may be responsible. Here the CDR3 reads CASRFNEQFF. The CDR3 nucleotides read TGTGCCAGCCGCTTCAATGAGCAGTTCTTC. The chain has TRBV7-2 and TRBJ2-1; D is ambiguous. The CDR3 totals 10 residues. In germline, CDR1 is SGHTA, CDR2 FQGNSA.

The V call is TRBV4-1, the J call TRBJ1-1; no clear D. The V end lost 3 bases, the J end lost 3 bases, and 14 bases lay between the germline ends. This CDR3 spans 15 amino acids. CDR1 and CDR2 (germline): MGHRA, YSYEKL. The CDR3 DNA reads as TGCGCCAGCAGCCACATAGGTCTAACAGACACTGAAGCTTTCTTT. Translated: CASSHIGLTDTEAFF.